This T cell receptor beta chain originates from a study of T-cell reconstitution after alpha-beta-depleted transplantation in children. Study findings and constraints: Newly made T cells mostly supplied T-cell counts and diversity one year after transplant.

This clonotype has a handful of counts. Its antigen is still unknown. This CDR3 has 15 amino acids. The V gene's germline CDR1 is MGHRA and CDR2 YSYEKL. The V end was cut by 6 bases, the J end by 4 bases, with 15 bases between. Unique molecular identifiers were incorporated during preparation of the TCRbeta library. Using its own MiXCR run on the PCR reads, TCRdb lists one record per CDR3 protein. The repertoire holds roughly 50,000 distinct CDR3 sequences, with approximately 43% as singletons. The sample here was PBMCs, mostly from graft donor cells, taken 360 days after TCRalphabeta/CD19-depleted stem cell transplant. The gene calls are TRBV4-1 and TRBJ2-2; D gene uncertain. This TCR derives from a male patient younger than 18 who had a stem cell transplant for acute lymphoblastic leukemia, so the T cells may come from the graft donor. The CDR3 bases are TGCGCCAGCAGTCCTAACACTCCGACCACCGGGGAGCTGTTTTTT. Its translation is CASSPNTPTTGELFF.